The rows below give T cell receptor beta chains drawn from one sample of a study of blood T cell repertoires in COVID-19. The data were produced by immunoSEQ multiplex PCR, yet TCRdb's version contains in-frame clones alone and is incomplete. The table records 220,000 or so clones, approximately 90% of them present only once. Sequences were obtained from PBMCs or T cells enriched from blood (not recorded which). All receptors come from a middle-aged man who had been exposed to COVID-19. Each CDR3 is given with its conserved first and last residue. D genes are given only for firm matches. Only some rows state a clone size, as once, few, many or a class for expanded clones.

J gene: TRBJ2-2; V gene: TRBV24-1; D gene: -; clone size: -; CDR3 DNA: TGTGCCACCAGTGATCCCACACAGGGTTCCACCGGGGAGCTGTTTTTT; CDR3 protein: CATSDPTQGSTGELFF
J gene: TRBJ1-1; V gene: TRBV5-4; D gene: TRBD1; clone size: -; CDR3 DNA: TGTGCCAGCAGCTTGTCAGGGGGCACTGAAGCTTTCTTT; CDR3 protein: CASSLSGGTEAFF
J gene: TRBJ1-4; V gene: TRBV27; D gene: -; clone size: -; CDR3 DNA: TGTGCCAGCAGTACCAAGCTTGGCAGGGGACCGACAACTAATGAAAAACTGTTTTTT; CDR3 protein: CASSTKLGRGPTTNEKLFF
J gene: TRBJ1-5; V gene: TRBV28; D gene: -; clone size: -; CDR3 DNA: TGTGCCAGCACTCTAGCGGGTCAGCCCCAGCATTTT; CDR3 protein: CASTLAGQPQHF
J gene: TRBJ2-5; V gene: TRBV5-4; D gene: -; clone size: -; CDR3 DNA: TGTGCCAGCAGCCGTGGTGGGGGCGCGGAGACCCAGTACTTC; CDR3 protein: CASSRGGGAETQYF
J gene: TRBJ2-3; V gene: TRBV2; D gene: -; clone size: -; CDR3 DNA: TGTGCCAGCTGGCCCGGCACAGATACGCAGTATTTT; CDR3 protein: CASWPGTDTQYF
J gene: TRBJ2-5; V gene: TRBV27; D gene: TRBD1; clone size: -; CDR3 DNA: TGTGCCACCTCTACAGGGGGCGCCTTGGAGACCCAGTACTTC; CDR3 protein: CATSTGGALETQYF
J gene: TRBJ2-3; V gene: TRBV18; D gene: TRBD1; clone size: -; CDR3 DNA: TGTGCCAGCTCACCACCCCAGGGGGCGAGGGATACGCAGTATTTT; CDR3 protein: CASSPPQGARDTQYF
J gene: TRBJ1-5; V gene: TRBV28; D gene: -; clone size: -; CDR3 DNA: TGTGCCAGCGCTGGACAGTTCAATCAGCCCCAGCATTTT; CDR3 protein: CASAGQFNQPQHF
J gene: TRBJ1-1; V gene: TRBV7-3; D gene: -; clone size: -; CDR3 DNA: TGTGCCAGCAGCTCTAACGGACAGCATTCCACTGAAGCTTTCTTT; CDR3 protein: CASSSNGQHSTEAFF
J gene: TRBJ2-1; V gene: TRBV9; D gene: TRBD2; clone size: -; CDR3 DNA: TGTGCCAGCAGCGTAGGACTAGCGGAGCAGTTCTTC; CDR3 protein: CASSVGLAEQFF
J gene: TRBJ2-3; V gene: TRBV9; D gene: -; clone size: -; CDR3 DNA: TGTGCCAGCAGTGAAAGATCATCGGTCACAGATACGCAGTATTTT; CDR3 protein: CASSERSSVTDTQYF
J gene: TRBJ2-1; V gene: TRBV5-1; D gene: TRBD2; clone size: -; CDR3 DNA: TGCGCCAGCAGCCTACAGGGACTAGCCTACAATGAGCAGTTCTTC; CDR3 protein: CASSLQGLAYNEQFF
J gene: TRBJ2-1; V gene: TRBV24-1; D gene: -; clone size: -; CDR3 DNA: TGTGCCACCAGTGTGGGGACAAAACTTTACAATGAGCAGTTCTTC; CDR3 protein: CATSVGTKLYNEQFF
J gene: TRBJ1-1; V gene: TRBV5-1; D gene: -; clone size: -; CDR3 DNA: TGCGCCAGCAGCTTGGAAGGACAGCATCCCACCCTGAACACTGAAGCTTTCTTT; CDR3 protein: CASSLEGQHPTLNTEAFF
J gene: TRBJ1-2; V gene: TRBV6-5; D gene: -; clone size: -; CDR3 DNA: TGTGCCAGCAGTTCCCCCCAGGTTGGCTACACCTTC; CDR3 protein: CASSSPQVGYTF
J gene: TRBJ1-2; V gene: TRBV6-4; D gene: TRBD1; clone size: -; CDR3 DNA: TGTGCCAGCAGAAACGGACAGGGGGAAGGCTACACCTTC; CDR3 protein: CASRNGQGEGYTF
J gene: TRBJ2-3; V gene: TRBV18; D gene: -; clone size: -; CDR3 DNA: TGTGCCAGCTCACCACCCCCAGGGGAAACGCAGTATTTT; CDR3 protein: CASSPPPGETQYF
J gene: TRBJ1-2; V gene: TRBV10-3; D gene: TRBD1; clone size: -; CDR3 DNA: TGTGCCATCAGTGACACAGGGGGAGGCGGCTACACCTTC; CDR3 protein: CAISDTGGGGYTF
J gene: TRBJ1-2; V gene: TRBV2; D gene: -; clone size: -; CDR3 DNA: TGTGCCAGCTCCCGAAGAGACTATGGCTACACCTTC; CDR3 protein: CASSRRDYGYTF
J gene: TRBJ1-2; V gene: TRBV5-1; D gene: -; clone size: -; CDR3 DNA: TGCGCCAGCAGCTTGGACAGGTTGACCGGCTACACCTTC; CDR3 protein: CASSLDRLTGYTF
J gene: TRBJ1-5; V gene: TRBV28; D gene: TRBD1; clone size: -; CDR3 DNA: TGTGCCAGCAGTGAACGGACAGGGGGGGCGAATCAGCCCCAGCATTTT; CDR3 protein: CASSERTGGANQPQHF
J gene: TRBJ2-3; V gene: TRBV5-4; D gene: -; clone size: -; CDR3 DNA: TGTGCCAGCAGCTTGGAGTGGACTACTACGCAGTATTTT; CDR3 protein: CASSLEWTTTQYF
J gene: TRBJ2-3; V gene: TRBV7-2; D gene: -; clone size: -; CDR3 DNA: TGTGCCAGCTCCCTCGCGCCGTATACGCAGTATTTT; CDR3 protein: CASSLAPYTQYF
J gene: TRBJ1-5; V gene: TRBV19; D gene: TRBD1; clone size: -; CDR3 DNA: TGTGCCAGTAGTCTCCACCGGACAGGGAGGGCCGATCGGCCCCAGCATTTT; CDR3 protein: CASSLHRTGRADRPQHF
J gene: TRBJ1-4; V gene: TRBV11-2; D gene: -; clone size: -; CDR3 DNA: TGTGCCAGCAGCTTAAACGCGGCAACTAATGAAAAACTGTTTTTT; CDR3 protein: CASSLNAATNEKLFF
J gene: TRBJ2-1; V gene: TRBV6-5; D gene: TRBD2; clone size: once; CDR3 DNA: TGTGCCAGCAGCCCCGGACTAGGCAGCGATGAGCAGTTCTTC; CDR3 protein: CASSPGLGSDEQFF
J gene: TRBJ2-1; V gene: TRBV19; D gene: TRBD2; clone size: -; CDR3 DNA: TGTGCCAGTAGTATAGCTAGCGGGAGCAGCACAAGGTTCTTC; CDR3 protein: CASSIASGSSTRFF
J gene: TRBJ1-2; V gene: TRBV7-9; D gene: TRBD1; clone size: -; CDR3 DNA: TGTGCCAGCAGCCCTATCCTGACCGGGACAGTTTATGGGTACACCTTC; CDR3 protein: CASSPILTGTVYGYTF
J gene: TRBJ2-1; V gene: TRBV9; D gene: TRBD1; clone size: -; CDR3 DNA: TGTGCCAGCAGCGCACAGGGGGCCTACAATGAGCAGTTCTTC; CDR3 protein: CASSAQGAYNEQFF
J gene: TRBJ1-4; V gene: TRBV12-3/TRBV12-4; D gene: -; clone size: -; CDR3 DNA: TGTGCCAGCAGTTTTCAGGCAGGAAAACTGTTTTTT; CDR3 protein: CASSFQAGKLFF
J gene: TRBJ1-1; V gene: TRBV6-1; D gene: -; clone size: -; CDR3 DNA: TGTGCCAGCAGTGAAGCGGCCCCGAACACTGAAGCTTTCTTT; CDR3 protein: CASSEAAPNTEAFF
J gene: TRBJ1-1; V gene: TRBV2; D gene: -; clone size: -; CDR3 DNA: TGTGCCAGCAGTTTCCAACCGACAGGCCACACTGAAGCTTTCTTT; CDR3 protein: CASSFQPTGHTEAFF
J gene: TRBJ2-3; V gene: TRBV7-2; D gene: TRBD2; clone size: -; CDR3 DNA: TGTGCCAGCACCGGGGGGGTTACAGATACGCAGTATTTT; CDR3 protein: CASTGGVTDTQYF
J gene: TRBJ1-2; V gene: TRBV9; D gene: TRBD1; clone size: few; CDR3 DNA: TGTGCCAGCAGCGACAGGGGAAGACGGGGCTACACCTTC; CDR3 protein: CASSDRGRRGYTF
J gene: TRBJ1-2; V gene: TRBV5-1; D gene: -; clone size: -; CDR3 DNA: TGCGCCAGCAGCTTCCCAGGGGCTCTTGGCTACACCTTC; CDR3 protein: CASSFPGALGYTF